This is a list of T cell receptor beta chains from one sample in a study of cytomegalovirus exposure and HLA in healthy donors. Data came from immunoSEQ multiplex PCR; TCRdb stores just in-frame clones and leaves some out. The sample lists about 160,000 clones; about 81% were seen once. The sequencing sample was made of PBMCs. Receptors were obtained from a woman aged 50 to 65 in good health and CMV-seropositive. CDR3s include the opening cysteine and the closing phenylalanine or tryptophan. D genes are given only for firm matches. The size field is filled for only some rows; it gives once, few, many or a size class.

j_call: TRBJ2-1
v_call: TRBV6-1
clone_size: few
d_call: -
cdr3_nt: TGTGCCATCCGGGGGAAGGGGTCCTACAATGAGCAGTTCTTC
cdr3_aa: CAIRGKGSYNEQFF

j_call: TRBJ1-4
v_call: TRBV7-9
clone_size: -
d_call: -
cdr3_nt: TGTGCCAGCAGCTTAGCTCAGGGGACCCCGGTTTTGTTTTTT
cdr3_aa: CASSLAQGTPVLFF

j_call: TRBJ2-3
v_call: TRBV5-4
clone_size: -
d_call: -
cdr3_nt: TGTGCCTCCACACTGCAGGGCGGAATCACAGATACGCAGTATTTT
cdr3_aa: CASTLQGGITDTQYF

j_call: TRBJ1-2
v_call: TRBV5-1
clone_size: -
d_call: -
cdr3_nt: TGCGCCAGCAGCTTGGAGGCAGGGGCCTATGGCTACACCTTC
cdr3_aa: CASSLEAGAYGYTF

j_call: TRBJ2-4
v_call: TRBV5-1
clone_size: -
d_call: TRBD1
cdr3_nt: TGCGCCAGCCAGACAGGGGTCGGGGAAAACATTCAGTACTTC
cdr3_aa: CASQTGVGENIQYF

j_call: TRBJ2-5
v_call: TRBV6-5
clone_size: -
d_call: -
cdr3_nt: TGTGCCAGCAGTACGACTAGAGTCCAAGAGACCCAGTACTTC
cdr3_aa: CASSTTRVQETQYF

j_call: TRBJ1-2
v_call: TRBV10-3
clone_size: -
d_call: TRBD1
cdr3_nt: TGTGCCGCCAGGACAGGGGGAAACTATGGCTACACCTTC
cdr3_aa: CAARTGGNYGYTF

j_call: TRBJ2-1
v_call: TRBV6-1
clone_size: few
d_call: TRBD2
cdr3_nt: TGTGCCAGCAGACTAGCGGGATCCTCCTACAATGAGCAGTTCTTC
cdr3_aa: CASRLAGSSYNEQFF

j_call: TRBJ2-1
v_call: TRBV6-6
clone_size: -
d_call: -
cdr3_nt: TGTGCCAGCAGTTCCAATGGACACTACAATGAGCAGTTCTTC
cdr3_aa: CASSSNGHYNEQFF

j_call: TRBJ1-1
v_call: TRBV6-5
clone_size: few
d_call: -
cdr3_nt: TGTGCCGTCAGTCAAAAACAGGGTCACGTTCAAGCTTTCTTT
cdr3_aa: CAVSQKQGHVQAFF

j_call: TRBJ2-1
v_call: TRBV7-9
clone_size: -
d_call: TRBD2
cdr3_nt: TGTGCCAGCATAACCGGGACTAGCGGGGGGTACAATGAGCAGTTCTTC
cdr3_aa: CASITGTSGGYNEQFF

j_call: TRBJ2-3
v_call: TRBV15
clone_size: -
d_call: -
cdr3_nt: TGTGCCACCAGTCGTCTAACAGATACGCAGTATTTT
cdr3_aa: CATSRLTDTQYF

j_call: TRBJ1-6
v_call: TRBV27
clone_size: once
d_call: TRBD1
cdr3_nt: TGTGCCAGCAGTCCCGGGACAGGCCATAACCCACCCCTCCACTTT
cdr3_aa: CASSPGTGHNPPLHF

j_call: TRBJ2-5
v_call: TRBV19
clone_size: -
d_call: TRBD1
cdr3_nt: TGTGCCAGTAGTGGGACAGACCAAGAGACCCAGTACTTC
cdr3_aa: CASSGTDQETQYF

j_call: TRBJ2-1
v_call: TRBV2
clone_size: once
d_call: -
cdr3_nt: TGTGCCAGCAGTGTCGTCCACAATGAGCAGTTCTTC
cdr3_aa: CASSVVHNEQFF

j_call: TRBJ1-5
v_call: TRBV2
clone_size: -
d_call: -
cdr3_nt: TGTGCCAGCAATGGAGACGTAAACCAGCCCCAGCATTTT
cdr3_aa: CASNGDVNQPQHF

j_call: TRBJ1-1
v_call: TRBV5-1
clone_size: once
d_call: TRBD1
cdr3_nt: TGCGCCAGCAGCTTACAGGGGGCTGGTACTGAAGCTTTCTTT
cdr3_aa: CASSLQGAGTEAFF

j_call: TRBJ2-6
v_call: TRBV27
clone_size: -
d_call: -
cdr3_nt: TGTGCCAGCAGTTTAGGTGCAGGTGTTGGGGCCAACGTCCTGACTTTC
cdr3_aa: CASSLGAGVGANVLTF

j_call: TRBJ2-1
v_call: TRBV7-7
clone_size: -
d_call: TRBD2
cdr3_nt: TGTGCCAGCAGCTTAGAACTAGCGGGCTCCTACAATGAGCAGTTCTTC
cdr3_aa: CASSLELAGSYNEQFF

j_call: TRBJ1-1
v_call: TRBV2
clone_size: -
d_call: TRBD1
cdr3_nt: TGTGCCAGCAGTGATAAGACAGGGGGCACTGAAGCTTTCTTT
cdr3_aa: CASSDKTGGTEAFF

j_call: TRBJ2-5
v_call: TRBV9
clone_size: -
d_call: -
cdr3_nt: TGTGCCAGCAGCGTGGGCGCGGGGAGAGAGACCCAGTACTTC
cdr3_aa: CASSVGAGRETQYF

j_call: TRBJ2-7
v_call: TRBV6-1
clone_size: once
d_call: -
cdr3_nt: TGTGCCAGCAGTGGGGGACTTGCCTACGAGCAGTACTTC
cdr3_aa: CASSGGLAYEQYF

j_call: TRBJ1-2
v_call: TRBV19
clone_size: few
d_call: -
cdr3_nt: TGTGCCAGTAGTACCGGGACTTCCCCTGGGAGCTACACCTTC
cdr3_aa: CASSTGTSPGSYTF

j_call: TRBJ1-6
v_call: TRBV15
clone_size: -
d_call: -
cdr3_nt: TGTGCCACCAGCACGGTGAATTCACCCCTCCACTTT
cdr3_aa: CATSTVNSPLHF

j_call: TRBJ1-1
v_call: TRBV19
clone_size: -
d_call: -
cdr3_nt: TGTGCCAGTAACTTTGGAGCGGGCACTGAAGCTTTCTTT
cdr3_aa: CASNFGAGTEAFF

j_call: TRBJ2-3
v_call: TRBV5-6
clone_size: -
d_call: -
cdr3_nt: TGTGCCAGCAGCTCCTTGGCTGGGACTAGCACAGATACGCAGTATTTT
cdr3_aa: CASSSLAGTSTDTQYF

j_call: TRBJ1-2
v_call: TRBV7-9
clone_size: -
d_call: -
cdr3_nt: TGTGCCAGCAGCACAGGAGTCTATGGCTACACCTTC
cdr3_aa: CASSTGVYGYTF

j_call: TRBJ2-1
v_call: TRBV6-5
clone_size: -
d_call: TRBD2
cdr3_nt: TGTGCCAGCAGTTCCACTAGCGGGGGGGACCTTGAGCAGTTCTTC
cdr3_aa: CASSSTSGGDLEQFF

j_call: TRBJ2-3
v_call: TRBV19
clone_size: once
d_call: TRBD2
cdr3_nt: TGTGCCAGTAGTATCGGTCGGGGGGTCGAAGATACGCAGTATTTT
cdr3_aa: CASSIGRGVEDTQYF

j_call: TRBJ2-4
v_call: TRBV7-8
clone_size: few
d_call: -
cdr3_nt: TGTGCCAGCAGCCCTAGGGCCACATCAGGGGAGACCAAAAACATTCAGTACTTC
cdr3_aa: CASSPRATSGETKNIQYF

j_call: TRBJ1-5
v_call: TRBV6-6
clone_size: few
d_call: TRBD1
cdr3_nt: TGTGCCAGCAACAGGGGAAGCAATCAGCCCCAGCATTTT
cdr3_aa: CASNRGSNQPQHF

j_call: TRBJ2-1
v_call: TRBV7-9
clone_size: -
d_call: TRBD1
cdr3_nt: TGTGCCAGCAGCTACCGGGACAGGGACCATGAGCAGTTCTTC
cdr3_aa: CASSYRDRDHEQFF

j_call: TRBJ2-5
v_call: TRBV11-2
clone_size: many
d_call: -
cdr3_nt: TGTGCCAGCAGCCCGGGGACACAAGAGACCCAGTACTTC
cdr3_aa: CASSPGTQETQYF

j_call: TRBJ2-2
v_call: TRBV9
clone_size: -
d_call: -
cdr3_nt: TGTGCCAGCAGCGTAGCGGCCGGGGAGCTGTTTTTT
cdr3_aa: CASSVAAGELFF

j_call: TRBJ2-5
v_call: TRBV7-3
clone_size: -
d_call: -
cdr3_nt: TGTGCCAGCAGCTACAGGGAAGGAGAGACCCAGTACTTC
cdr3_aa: CASSYREGETQYF

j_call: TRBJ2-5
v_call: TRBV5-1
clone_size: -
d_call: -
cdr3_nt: TGCGCCAGCAGCTATCCGGGGGGCGAGACCCAGTACTTC
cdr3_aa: CASSYPGGETQYF